This TCR beta chain was captured by sequencing in a study of blood T cells in healthy people across ages. Through a sample-barcoded 5' primer and a J-beta primer mix, a second PCR was run for roughly 6 to 11 cycles. TCRdb itself ran the 5' RACE reads through MiXCR, one entry per CDR3 protein. Among approximately 800,000 distinct CDR3 sequences listed, around 36% were seen once. V lost 1 base, J lost 3 bases, and 6 bases stayed unmatched. This CDR3 is built from 16 residues. Germline V lookup: CDR1 SGHTA, CDR2 FQGNSA. The clonotype was recovered from a man between 18 and 29 years old in good health. The sample was blood. The chain links TRBV7-2 to TRBJ2-4; 7 nucleotides align to TRBD2. As DNA, the CDR3 is TGTGCCAGCAGCTTAGGGGGAGGGTGGGTCAAAAACATTCAGTACTTC. It codes for CASSLGGGWVKNIQYF.